This record covers a single T cell receptor beta chain. V dropped 5 bases and J dropped 3; count of bases not matched to a gene: 9. Per the germline V gene, CDR1 is LNHDA and CDR2 is SQIVND (reference sequence). This CDR3 region has 16 residues. This entry comes from a study of PD-L1 blockade in urothelial cancer. Whole-study context: In the patient group, about 85% of the roughly 29 were males with bladder-origin urothelial cancer.

Assay: immunoSEQ multiplex PCR; the TCRdb copy retains only in-frame clones and omits some. The sample has 100,000 to 150,000 clones; roughly 86% are singletons. Noted time point: peripheral blood 6 weeks after treatment start. This specimen was PBMCs, taken around atezolizumab (anti-PD-L1) treatment. The chain couples TRBV19 to TRBJ2-1, with 8 bases fitting TRBD2. This clonotype originated in a man aged 50 to 60 with urothelial cancer. CDR3 DNA: TGTGCCAGTAGTTCGACCGGGACTAGGTACTACAATGAGCAGTTCTTC. This translates into CASSSTGTRYYNEQFF.